The TCR beta chain under discussion was sequenced for a study of blood T cell repertoires in COVID-19. At the level of the study: Some COVID-19 samples were acute and others convalescent; all came from the United States, Italy and Spain.

Per the original data handling: Amplification from reference gene primers served as the basis for estimated nucleated cell counts. Clones were read by immunoSEQ multiplex PCR, and TCRdb kept only the in-frame ones, dropping some. D and trimming were read from the DNA, whereas the V and J calls and clone size are those reported in that table. The sample carries tens of thousands of clones, roughly 86% recorded once. Germline-derived CDR1 and CDR2 are SQVTM and ANQGSEA. This CDR3 comprises 15 residues. V lost 2 bases and J 0 bases, leaving 10 bases between the germline ends. The receptor comes from a man aged 45-60 years with acute or convalescent COVID-19. This sequence joins TRBV29-1 and TRBJ2-2, with a tentative D call TRBD1 (5 bases). Sequenced material: peripheral blood. CDR3 amino acids: CSVEQQGPNTGELFF. The CDR3 nucleotides are TGCAGCGTTGAACAGCAGGGCCCGAACACCGGGGAGCTGTTTTTT.